The entry below gives a single T cell receptor (beta chain) sequence along with its context. Its antigen is currently unknown. Molecules of cDNA were individually given unique molecular identifiers that were attached to them. TCRdb redid the calling of the 5' RACE reads with MiXCR, one entry per CDR3 protein. Of around 27,000 distinct CDR3 sequences listed, roughly 2.8% are singletons. The entry originates in a study of early T cells in non-severe SARS-CoV-2 infection. Study outcomes and limitations: Comparison of clonotypes with VDJdb favored anti-spike CD8 responses while missing private and CD4 specificities.

V trimming: 5 bases; J trimming: 6 bases; junction bases outside the gene matches: 8. The germline CDR1 and CDR2 sequences are LGHNA and YNFKEQ. This CDR3 spans 16 amino acids. The V gene is TRBV4-2, the J gene TRBJ2-2; TRBD2 aligns across 11 bases. The clonotype comes from an adult who was a healthcare worker with PCR-confirmed SARS-CoV-2 infection or an uninfected control (not recorded which). The sample taken for sequencing was whole blood. Here the CDR3 DNA reads TGTGCCAGCAGCACTCGTAGCGGGGGGGCCTCCGGGGAGCTGTTTTTT. This encodes CASSTRSGGASGELFF.